The rows below give T cell receptor beta chains drawn from one sample of a study of lymphopenia after photon versus proton radiotherapy. Sequenced by immunoSEQ multiplex PCR; TCRdb stores in-frame clones only, minus some. The sample yields 53,000 or so clones, 80% to 90% seen once. Source: peripheral blood, taken from a patient treated with photon-based radiotherapy. The receptors were gathered from a man aged 50 to 59 with gastric cancer. The CDR3 runs from the conserved cysteine through the conserved F or W. D genes are given only for firm matches. The size field is filled for only some rows; it gives once, few, many or a size class.

J gene,clone size,D gene,CDR3 length,V gene,CDR3 DNA,CDR3 protein
TRBJ2-1,-,-,17,TRBV10-3,TGTGCCATCAGTGTAGGCGGGGCCTCTAGCTCCTACAATGAGCAGTTCTTC,CAISVGGASSSYNEQFF
TRBJ1-3,many,-,15,TRBV25-1,TGTGCCAGCAGTGAATTTTCAATTTGGAGAAACACCATATATTTT,CASSEFSIWRNTIYF
TRBJ1-4,-,-,14,TRBV6-5,TGTGCCAGCAGTTACGACTCGGCGGGTGAAAAACTGTTTTTT,CASSYDSAGEKLFF
TRBJ2-7,-,-,15,TRBV5-4,TGTGCCAGCAGCTTGGACCTTAGTCTGAGTGGAGAGCAGTACTTC,CASSLDLSLSGEQYF
TRBJ2-1,-,-,16,TRBV4-3,TGCGCCAGCAGCCAAGCGGTCGGGGGACTCTTCAATGAGCAGTTCTTC,CASSQAVGGLFNEQFF
TRBJ2-7,-,-,16,TRBV5-1,TGCGCCAGCAGCAGGATATCTAGCGTGGGCTCCTACGAGCAGTACTTC,CASSRISSVGSYEQYF
TRBJ2-2,-,TRBD1,15,TRBV27,TGTGCCAGCAATCCCCGAGCAGGGGGCACCGGGGAGCTGTTTTTT,CASNPRAGGTGELFF
TRBJ2-7,-,TRBD2,15,TRBV6-6,TGTGCCAGCAGTAACCCTTCCGGGAGGCCCCGGGAGCAGTACTTC,CASSNPSGRPREQYF
TRBJ1-2,few,TRBD1,15,TRBV28,TGTGCCAGCAGTACTCCGGACAGGGGGCTGAGAGGCTACACCTTC,CASSTPDRGLRGYTF
TRBJ2-7,-,TRBD1,14,TRBV28,TGTGCCAGCAGTCCTTGGACAGGGAACTACGAGCAGTACTTC,CASSPWTGNYEQYF
TRBJ2-3,once,-,15,TRBV9,TGTGCCAGCAGCGTAGGTGGGGTTTACACAGATACGCAGTATTTT,CASSVGGVYTDTQYF
TRBJ2-1,-,-,13,TRBV2,TGTGCCGGGAGCGGGACAGGCTTCTCTGAGCAGTTCTTC,CAGSGTGFSEQFF
TRBJ1-1,-,TRBD1,15,TRBV6-5,TGTGCCAGCAGGCCCCCTACAGGGGGACGCACTGAAGCTTTCTTT,CASRPPTGGRTEAFF
TRBJ2-1,-,-,18,TRBV23-1,TGCGCCAGCAGTCAAAAATCCCGGAGCGGAAGCTCCTACAATGAGCAGTTCTTC,CASSQKSRSGSSYNEQFF
TRBJ1-3,-,-,14,TRBV19,TGTGCCAGTAGTAGCGGGACGACGGGAAACACCATATATTTT,CASSSGTTGNTIYF
TRBJ1-5,few,TRBD1,16,TRBV4-2,TGTGCCAGCAGCCAAGATCCCGGGACAGGGAATCAGCCCCAGCATTTT,CASSQDPGTGNQPQHF
TRBJ2-5,-,-,14,TRBV11-2,TGTGCCAGCAGCTTAGATCAGCCTGGGGATACCCAGTACTTC,CASSLDQPGDTQYF
TRBJ1-6,-,-,13,TRBV18,TGTGCCAGCTCACCCGAAAGGTATTCACCCCTCCACTTT,CASSPERYSPLHF
TRBJ2-7,few,TRBD1,14,TRBV19,TGTGCCAGTAGTTCCTACAGGGGGGACTACGAGCAGTACTTC,CASSSYRGDYEQYF
TRBJ1-4,-,-,13,TRBV5-8,TGTGCCAGCAGCGGGGGACTTAATGAAAAACTGTTTTTT,CASSGGLNEKLFF
TRBJ2-7,few,TRBD1,13,TRBV5-1,TGCGCCAGCCGGACAGGGGGCGAGTACGAGCAGTACTTC,CASRTGGEYEQYF
TRBJ2-3,-,-,14,TRBV7-2,TGTGCCAGCAGCTCCTATCTTGAAACAGATACGCAGTATTTT,CASSSYLETDTQYF
TRBJ2-7,-,-,13,TRBV18,TGTGCCAGCTCTCCTAGACCAGCCTACGAGCAGTACTTC,CASSPRPAYEQYF
TRBJ2-7,-,TRBD1,15,TRBV7-9,TGTGCCAGCAGCCAAGTCGGGACAGGGAACTACGAGCAGTACTTC,CASSQVGTGNYEQYF
TRBJ1-3,-,-,13,TRBV18,TGTGCCAGCTCACTGGGTGATGGAAACACCATATATTTT,CASSLGDGNTIYF
TRBJ1-1,once,TRBD1,15,TRBV7-9,TGTGCCAGCAGCTTAGGAAAGGGGGCGGAGACTGAAGCTTTCTTT,CASSLGKGAETEAFF